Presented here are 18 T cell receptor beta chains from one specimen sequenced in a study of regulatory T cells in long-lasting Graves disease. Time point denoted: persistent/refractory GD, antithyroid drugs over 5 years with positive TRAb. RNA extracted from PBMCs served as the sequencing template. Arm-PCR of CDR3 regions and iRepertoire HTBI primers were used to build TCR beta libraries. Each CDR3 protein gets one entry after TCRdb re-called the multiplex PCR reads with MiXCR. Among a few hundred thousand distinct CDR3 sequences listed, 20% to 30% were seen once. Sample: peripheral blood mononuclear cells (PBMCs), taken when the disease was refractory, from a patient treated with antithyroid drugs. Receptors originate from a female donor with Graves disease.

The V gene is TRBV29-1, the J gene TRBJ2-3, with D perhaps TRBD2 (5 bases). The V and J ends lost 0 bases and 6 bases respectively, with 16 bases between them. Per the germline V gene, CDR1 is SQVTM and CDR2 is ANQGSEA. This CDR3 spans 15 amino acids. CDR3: CSVEDTGGTDDTQYF. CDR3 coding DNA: TGCAGCGTTGAAGATACCGGAGGTACAGACGATACGCAGTATTTT.

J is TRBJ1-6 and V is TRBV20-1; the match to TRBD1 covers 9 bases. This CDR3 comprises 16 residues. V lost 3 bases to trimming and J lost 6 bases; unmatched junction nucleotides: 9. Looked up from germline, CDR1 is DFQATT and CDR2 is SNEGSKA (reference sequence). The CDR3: CSARSGTGNLNSPLHF. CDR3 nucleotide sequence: TGCAGTGCTAGGAGTGGGACAGGGAATCTTAATTCACCCCTCCACTTT.

CDR3 sequence: CASWKPLLEGAKNIQYF. The CDR3 DNA follows: TGTGCCAGTTGGAAACCCCTGCTAGAGGGAGCCAAAAACATTCAGTACTTC. The rearrangement links TRBV7-2 to TRBJ2-4; weak D call: TRBD2 (5 bases). V lost 9 bases and J lost 0, with 21 bases in between. Germline CDR1 and CDR2: SGHTA and FQGNSA. CDR3 length: 17 amino acids.

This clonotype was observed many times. The CDR3 coding sequence is TGTGCCAGCAGCCAAGAGGGGTTTAATGAAAAACTGTTTTTT. The encoded protein is CASSQEGFNEKLFF. The V call is TRBV4-2, the J call TRBJ1-4; D is uncertain. V lost 0 bases to trimming and J lost 4 bases, with 6 bases between them. Per germline, CDR1 LGHNA and CDR2 YNFKEQ. The length of the CDR3 is 14 residues.

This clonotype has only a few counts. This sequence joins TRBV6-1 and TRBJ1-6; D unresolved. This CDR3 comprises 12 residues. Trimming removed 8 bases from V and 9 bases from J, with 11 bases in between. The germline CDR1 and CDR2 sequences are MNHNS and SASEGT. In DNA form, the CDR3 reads TGTGCCAGCGGATTAAAGGGTTCACCCCTCCACTTT. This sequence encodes CASGLKGSPLHF.

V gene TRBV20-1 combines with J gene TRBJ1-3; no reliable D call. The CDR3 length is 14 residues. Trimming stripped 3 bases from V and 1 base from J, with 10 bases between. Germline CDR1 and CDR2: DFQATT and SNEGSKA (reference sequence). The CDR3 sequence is CSASAISSGNTIYF. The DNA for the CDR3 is TGCAGTGCTAGCGCCATATCTTCTGGAAACACCATATATTTT.

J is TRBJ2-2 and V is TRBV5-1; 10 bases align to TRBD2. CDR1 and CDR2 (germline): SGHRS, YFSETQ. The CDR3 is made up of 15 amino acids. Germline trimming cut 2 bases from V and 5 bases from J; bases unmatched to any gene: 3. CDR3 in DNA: TGCGCCAGCAGCTTAGCGGGAGGGGAAACCGGGGAGCTGTTTTTT. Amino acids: CASSLAGGETGELFF.

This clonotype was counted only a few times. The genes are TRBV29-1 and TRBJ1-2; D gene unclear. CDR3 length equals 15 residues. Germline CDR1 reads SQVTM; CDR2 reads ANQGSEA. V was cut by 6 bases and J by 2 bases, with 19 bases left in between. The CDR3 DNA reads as TGCAGCGTCCCCCGTCTCGGCAGCCTGAACTATGGCTACACCTTC. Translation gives CSVPRLGSLNYGYTF.

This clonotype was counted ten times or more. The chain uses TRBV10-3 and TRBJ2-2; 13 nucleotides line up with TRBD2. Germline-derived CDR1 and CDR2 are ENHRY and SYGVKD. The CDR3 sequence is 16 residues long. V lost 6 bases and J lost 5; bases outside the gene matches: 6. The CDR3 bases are TGTGCCATCAGCGGACTAGCGGGAGTGGGAACCGGGGAGCTGTTTTTT. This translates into CAISGLAGVGTGELFF.

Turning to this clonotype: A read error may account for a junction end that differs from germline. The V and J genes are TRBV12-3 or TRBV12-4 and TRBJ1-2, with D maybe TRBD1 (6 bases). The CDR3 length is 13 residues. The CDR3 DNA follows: TGCGCCAGCAGCCCGATAGGACAGCATGGCTACACCTTC. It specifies CASSPIGQHGYTF.

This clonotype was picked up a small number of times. The CDR3 here is CASSYTTSGNTGELFF. The CDR3 coding sequence is TGTGCCAGCAGCTACACGACTAGCGGGAACACCGGGGAGCTGTTTTTT. This chain joins TRBV5-8 and TRBJ2-2, with 9 bases aligning to TRBD2. Germline CDR1 reads SGHTS; CDR2 reads YDEGEE. V lost 3 bases and J lost 1; bases outside the gene matches: 4. The CDR3 extends over 16 amino acids.

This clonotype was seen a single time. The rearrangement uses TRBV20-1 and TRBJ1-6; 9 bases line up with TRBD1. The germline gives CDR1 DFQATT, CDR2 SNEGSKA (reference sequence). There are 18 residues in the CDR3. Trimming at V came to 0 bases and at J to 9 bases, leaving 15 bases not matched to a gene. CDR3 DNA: TGCAGTGCTAGAGATCTCGGGTCTGGGGGACAGGGAAGTTCACCCCTCCACTTT. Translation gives CSARDLGSGGQGSSPLHF.

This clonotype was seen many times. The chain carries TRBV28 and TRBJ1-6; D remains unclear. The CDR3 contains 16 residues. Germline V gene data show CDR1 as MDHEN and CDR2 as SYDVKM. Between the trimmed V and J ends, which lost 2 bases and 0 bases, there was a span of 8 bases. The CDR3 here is CASSLIRGSYNSPLHF. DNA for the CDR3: TGTGCCAGCAGTTTAATTCGGGGCTCCTATAATTCACCCCTCCACTTT. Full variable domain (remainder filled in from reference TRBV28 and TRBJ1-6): DVKVTQSSRYLVKRTGEKVFLECVQDMDHENMFWYRQDPGLGLRLIYFSYDVKMKEKGDIPEGYSVSREKKERFSLILESASTNQTSMYLCASSLIRGSYNSPLHFGNGTRLTVT.

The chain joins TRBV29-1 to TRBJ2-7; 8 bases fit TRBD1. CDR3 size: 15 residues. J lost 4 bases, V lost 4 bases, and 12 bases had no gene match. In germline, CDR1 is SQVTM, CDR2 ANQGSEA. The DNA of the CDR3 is TGCAGCGTTGCCAGACCGGGACAGGCCTCTTACGAGCAGTACTTC. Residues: CSVARPGQASYEQYF.

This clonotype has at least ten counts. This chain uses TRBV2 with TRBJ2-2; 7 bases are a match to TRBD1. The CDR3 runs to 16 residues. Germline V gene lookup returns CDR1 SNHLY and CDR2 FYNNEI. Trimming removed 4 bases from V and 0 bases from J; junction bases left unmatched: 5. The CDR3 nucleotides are TGTGCCAGCAGTGTAGGGGGCGCGGCGAACACCGGGGAGCTGTTTTTT. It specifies CASSVGGAANTGELFF. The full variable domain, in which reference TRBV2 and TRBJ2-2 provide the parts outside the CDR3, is EPEVTQTPSHQVTQMGQEVILRCVPISNHLYFYWYRQILGQKVEFLVSFYNNEISEKSEIFDDQFSVERPDGSNFTLKIRSTKLEDSAMYFCASSVGGAANTGELFFGEGSRLTVL.

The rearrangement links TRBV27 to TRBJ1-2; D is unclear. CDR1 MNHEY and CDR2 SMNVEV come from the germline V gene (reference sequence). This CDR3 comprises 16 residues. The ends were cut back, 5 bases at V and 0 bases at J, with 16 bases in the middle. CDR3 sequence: CASSRAIADSNYGYTF. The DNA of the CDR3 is TGTGCCAGCAGTCGGGCAATCGCCGACTCTAACTATGGCTACACCTTC.

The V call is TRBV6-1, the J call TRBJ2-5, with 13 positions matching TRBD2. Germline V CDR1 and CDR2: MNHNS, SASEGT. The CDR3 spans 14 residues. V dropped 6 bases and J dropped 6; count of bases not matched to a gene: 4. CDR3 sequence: CASSRTSGSKTQYF. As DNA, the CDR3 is TGTGCCAGCAGCCGGACTAGCGGGAGTAAGACCCAGTACTTC.

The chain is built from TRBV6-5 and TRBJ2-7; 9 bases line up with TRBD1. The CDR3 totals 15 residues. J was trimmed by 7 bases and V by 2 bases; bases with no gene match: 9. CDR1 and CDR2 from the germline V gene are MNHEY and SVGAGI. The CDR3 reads CASSYGGTGTREQYF. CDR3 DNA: TGTGCCAGCAGTTACGGGGGGACAGGGACGAGGGAGCAGTACTTC.